This TCR beta chain emerged from a study of T-cell reconstitution after alpha-beta-depleted transplantation in children. Unique molecular identifiers were used in preparing the TCRbeta library. TCRdb itself ran the PCR reads through MiXCR, one entry per CDR3 protein. The sample includes 150,000 to 200,000 distinct CDR3 sequences, approximately 7% of them seen just once. This CDR3 region has 18 residues. The ends lost 2 bases at V and 5 bases at J; junction bases unmatched: 12. Germline V lookup: CDR1 SEHNR, CDR2 FQNEAQ (reference sequence). This clonotype was recorded many times. This clonotype originated in a human donor who donated a stem cell graft to a child with Wiskott-Aldrich syndrome. The material was PBMCs from the stem cell graft donor, obtained from the stem cell graft. The rearrangement uses TRBV7-9 and TRBJ2-7; TRBD2 aligns across 13 bases. In DNA form, the CDR3 reads TGTGCCAGCAGCTTATGGGGGACTAGCGGGGTCTCGGGCAACGAGCAGTACTTC. Amino acid sequence: CASSLWGTSGVSGNEQYF.